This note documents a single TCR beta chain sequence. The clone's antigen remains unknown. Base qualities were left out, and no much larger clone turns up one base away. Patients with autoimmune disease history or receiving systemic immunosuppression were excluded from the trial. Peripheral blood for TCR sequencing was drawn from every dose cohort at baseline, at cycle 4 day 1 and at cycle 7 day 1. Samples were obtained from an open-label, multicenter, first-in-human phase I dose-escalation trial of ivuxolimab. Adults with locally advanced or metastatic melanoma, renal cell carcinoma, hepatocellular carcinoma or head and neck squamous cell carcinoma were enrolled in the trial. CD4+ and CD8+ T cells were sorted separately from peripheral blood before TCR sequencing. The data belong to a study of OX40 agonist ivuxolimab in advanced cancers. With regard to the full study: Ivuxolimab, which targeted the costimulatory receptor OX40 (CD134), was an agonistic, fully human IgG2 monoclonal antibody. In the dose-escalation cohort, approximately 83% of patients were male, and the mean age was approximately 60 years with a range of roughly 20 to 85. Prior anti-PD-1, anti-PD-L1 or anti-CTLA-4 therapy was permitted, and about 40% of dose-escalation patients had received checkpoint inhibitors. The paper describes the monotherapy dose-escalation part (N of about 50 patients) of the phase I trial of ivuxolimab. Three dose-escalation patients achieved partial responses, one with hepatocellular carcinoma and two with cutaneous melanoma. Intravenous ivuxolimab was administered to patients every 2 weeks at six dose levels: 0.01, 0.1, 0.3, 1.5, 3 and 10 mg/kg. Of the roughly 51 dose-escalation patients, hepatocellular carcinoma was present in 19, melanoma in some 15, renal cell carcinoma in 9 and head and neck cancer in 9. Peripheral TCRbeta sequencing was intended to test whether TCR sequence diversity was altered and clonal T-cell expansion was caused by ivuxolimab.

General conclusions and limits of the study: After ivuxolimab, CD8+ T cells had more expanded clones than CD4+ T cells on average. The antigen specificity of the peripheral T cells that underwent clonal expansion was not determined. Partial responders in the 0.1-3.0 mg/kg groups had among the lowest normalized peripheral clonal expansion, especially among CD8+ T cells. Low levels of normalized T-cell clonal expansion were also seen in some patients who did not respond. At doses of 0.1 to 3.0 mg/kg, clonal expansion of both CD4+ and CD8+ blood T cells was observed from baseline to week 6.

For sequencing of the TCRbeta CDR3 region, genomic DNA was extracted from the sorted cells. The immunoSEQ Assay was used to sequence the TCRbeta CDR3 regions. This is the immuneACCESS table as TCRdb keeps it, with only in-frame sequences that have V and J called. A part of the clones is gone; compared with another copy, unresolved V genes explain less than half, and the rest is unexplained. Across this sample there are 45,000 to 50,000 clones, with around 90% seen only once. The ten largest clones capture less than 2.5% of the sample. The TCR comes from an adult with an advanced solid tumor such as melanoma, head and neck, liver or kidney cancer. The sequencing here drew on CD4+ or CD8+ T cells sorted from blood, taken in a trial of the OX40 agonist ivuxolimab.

The CDR3 reads CAIQGEGNTIYF. At the DNA level, the sequence is TGTGCCATCCAGGGTGAAGGAAACACCATATATTTT. The chain links TRBV10-3 with TRBJ1-3; the D gene is perhaps TRBD1, from 5 matching bases. The CDR3 numbers 12 residues from cysteine through phenylalanine. Only the CDR3 DNA is retained, 36 bases long and in frame from the first base. V is pared back by 8 bases and J by 4 bases, with 9 bases lying between the germline termini. Sequences ENHRY (CDR1) and SYGVKD (CDR2) are obtained from the germline V gene.